The 21 T cell receptor beta chains below come from one sample, sequenced in a study of T cell repertoires and HLA-DP antigens. Assay: immunoSEQ multiplex PCR; the TCRdb copy retains only in-frame clones and omits some. The sample carries 90,000 to 130,000 clones, roughly 92% recorded once. The antigens of these receptors remain unknown. Sample: CD4+ T cells from PBMCs. Every receptor here comes from a woman aged 18 to 35 in good health and CMV-seronegative.

V gene TRBV29-1 combines with J gene TRBJ2-7, with TRBD1 identical over 7 bases. The CDR3 length is 14 residues. Germline V gene lookup returns CDR1 SQVTM and CDR2 ANQGSEA. V lost 5 bases to trimming and J lost 3 bases; unmatched junction nucleotides: 10. The CDR3 spells CSVRRDSRGYEQYF. In nucleotides, the CDR3 is TGCAGCGTTCGAAGGGACAGCCGCGGCTACGAGCAGTACTTC.

This chain uses TRBV4-3 with TRBJ1-6; D not resolved. Trimming pared 0 bases from V and 11 bases from J, leaving 11 bases between. The length of the CDR3 is 14 residues. CDR1 and CDR2 from the germline V gene are LGHNA and YSLEER. CDR3 DNA: TGCGCCAGCAGCCAAGATGGGGTAAAGACACCCCTCCACTTT. Protein product: CASSQDGVKTPLHF.

The CDR3 bases are TGTGCCAGCAGCTTAGATCGTACTAGCGGTTCCCTAGGTACGCAGTATTTT. It yields the protein CASSLDRTSGSLGTQYF. The chain couples TRBV11-2 to TRBJ2-3; 8 bases match TRBD2. Germline CDR1 and CDR2: SGHAT and FQNNGV. This CDR3 is 17 amino acids long. V shed 0 bases and J 8 bases; nucleotides not matched to a gene: 13.

The V call is TRBV6-1, the J call TRBJ2-5; TRBD2 aligns across 9 bases. The CDR3 extends over 15 amino acids. The germline V gene has CDR1 MNHNS and CDR2 SASEGT. In DNA form, the CDR3 reads TGTGCTTGCTCCCCGGCTAGCGGGGATCGAGAGACCCAGTACTTC. This gives the protein CACSPASGDRETQYF.

In this sample, this clone turned up once. V usage is TRBV28 and J usage is TRBJ2-1, with TRBD2 matching 8 bases. V lost 6 bases and J lost 9; bases outside the gene matches: 10. CDR3 length: 14 residues. Germline-derived CDR1 and CDR2 are MDHEN and SYDVKM. The DNA for the CDR3 is TGTGCCAGCAGATCAAGAGCGGGAGTCGCTGAGCAGTTCTTC. Amino acid sequence: CASRSRAGVAEQFF. The full variable domain, rest sourced from reference TRBV28 and TRBJ2-1, is DVKVTQSSRYLVKRTGEKVFLECVQDMDHENMFWYRQDPGLGLRLIYFSYDVKMKEKGDIPEGYSVSREKKERFSLILESASTNQTSMYLCASRSRAGVAEQFFGPGTRLTVL.

V is TRBV9 and J is TRBJ2-1, with 9 bases aligning to TRBD1. The CDR3 is 15 amino acids. Trimming cost V 0 bases and J 2 bases; bases outside gene matches: 0. The germline CDR1 and CDR2 sequences are SGDLS and YYNGEE. CDR3 sequence: CASSVGTGAYNEQFF. As DNA, the CDR3 is TGTGCCAGCAGCGTAGGGACAGGGGCCTACAATGAGCAGTTCTTC.

The V gene is TRBV4-2, the J gene TRBJ1-2; unclear D gene. CDR1 LGHNA and CDR2 YNFKEQ come from the germline V gene. CDR3 length: 14 residues. Trimming cost V 0 bases and J 2 bases, with 7 bases left between them. The CDR3 region has the DNA TGTGCCAGCAGCCAAGACCGGGTCAACTATGGCTACACCTTC. This codes for CASSQDRVNYGYTF.

The chain is built from TRBV6-5 and TRBJ2-2; no clear D. Between the trimmed V and J ends, which lost 5 bases and 2 bases, there was a span of 3 bases. Germline CDR1 and CDR2: MNHEY and SVGAGI. This CDR3 has 12 residues. CDR3 bases: TGTGCCAGCAGTCCTAACACCGGGGAGCTGTTTTTT. Residues: CASSPNTGELFF.

The chain links TRBV28 to TRBJ2-1, with 7 bases aligning to TRBD2. Germline CDR1 is MDHEN and CDR2 is SYDVKM. V was clipped by 7 bases and J by 2 bases; unmatched bases: 11. The CDR3 totals 16 residues. The CDR3 region is CASTSQQAGTYNEQFF. The CDR3 coding sequence is TGTGCCAGCACCTCACAACAAGCGGGAACCTACAATGAGCAGTTCTTC.

V and J are TRBV27 and TRBJ2-2; either TRBD1 or TRBD2 may fit D (5 bases each). V lost 1 base and J lost 3, with 9 bases in between. CDR1 is MNHEY and CDR2 is SMNVEV in the germline V gene (reference sequence). The CDR3 sequence is 15 residues long. The CDR3 region has the DNA TGTGCCAGCAGTTTATTTGGGGGAGACACCGGGGAGCTGTTTTTT. This sequence encodes CASSLFGGDTGELFF.

The gene calls are TRBV10-3 and TRBJ1-1; D ambiguous. The CDR3 has 10 residues. Germline loops: CDR1 ENHRY, CDR2 SYGVKD. Trimming removed 11 bases from V and 6 bases from J, with 10 bases in between. CDR3 DNA: TGTGCCGTCCGAGGCGCTGAAGCTTTCTTT. Residues: CAVRGAEAFF.

The chain has TRBV5-4 and TRBJ2-7, with 9 bases aligning to TRBD2. CDR1 is SGHNT and CDR2 is YYREEE in the germline V gene (reference sequence). The J segment lost 3 bases and the V segment lost 6 bases, leaving 13 bases of the junction unmatched. CDR3 length: 16 residues. CDR3 DNA sequence: TGTGCCAGCACCGTGGGGGGGACTAGCCTAGACTACGAGCAGTACTTC. Its translation: CASTVGGTSLDYEQYF.

Notes on this clone: Relative to the germline gene, one junction end is altered; a read error may explain this. The chain links TRBV5-1 to TRBJ1-4, with D tentatively TRBD1 (5 bases). This CDR3 comprises 16 residues. Germline lookup yields CDR1 SGHRS and CDR2 YFSETQ. DNA of the CDR3: TGCGCCAGCAACTTGGGGTCAGGGACCTCTAATGAAAAACTGTTTTTT. Translation gives CASNLGSGTSNEKLFF.

This clone showed up just once. The chain has TRBV19 and TRBJ1-1; D is possibly TRBD1 (5 bases). Germline V lookup: CDR1 LNHDA, CDR2 SQIVND (reference sequence). Deletions cut 5 bases from V and 1 base from J, with 11 bases between. The CDR3 totals 14 residues. The CDR3 reads CASSLGGANTEAFF. The CDR3 nucleotides are TGTGCCAGTAGTTTGGGCGGGGCGAACACTGAAGCTTTCTTT.

The chain's CDR3 is CASSPTGTGNTGELFF. CDR3 nucleotide sequence: TGTGCCAGCAGCCCAACTGGGACAGGGAACACCGGGGAGCTGTTTTTT. V usage is TRBV7-3 and J usage is TRBJ2-2; 8 nucleotides match TRBD1. Germline V gene data show CDR1 as SGHTA and CDR2 as FQGTGA. J gave up 1 base and V 5 bases, and 6 bases lay outside the gene matches. The CDR3 extends over 16 amino acids.

This clone has just a few counts. The chain recombines TRBV10-1 with TRBJ2-7; no clear D. The V and J ends lost 0 bases and 8 bases respectively, with 14 bases between them. The CDR3 has 14 residues. The germline V gene encodes CDR1 WNHNN and CDR2 SYGVQD (reference sequence). The CDR3 here is CASSESHPDDKQYF. The CDR3 nucleotides are TGCGCCAGCAGTGAGTCGCACCCTGATGATAAGCAGTACTTC.

The rearrangement uses TRBV5-5 and TRBJ2-5; perhaps TRBD1 as D (5 bases). V was pared by 4 bases and J by 1 base, with 17 bases between. Germline V gives CDR1 SGHKS, CDR2 YYEKEE (reference sequence). The length of the CDR3 is 16 residues. CDR3 amino acids: CASSDEGAGPQETQYF. The CDR3, as DNA: TGTGCCAGCAGCGATGAAGGGGCAGGACCCCAAGAGACCCAGTACTTC.

This clone has only one observation. The V call is TRBV7-9, the J call TRBJ2-6, with 11 bases fitting TRBD1. This CDR3 is 18 amino acids long. CDR1 and CDR2 (germline): SEHNR, FQNEAQ (reference sequence). V dropped 5 bases and J dropped 7; count of bases not matched to a gene: 13. The CDR3: CASSPRWGQGDGANVLTF. The DNA of the CDR3 is TGTGCCAGCAGCCCCCGGTGGGGACAGGGGGATGGAGCCAACGTCCTGACTTTC.

The chain has TRBV5-1 and TRBJ2-3; D gene unclear. This CDR3 has 13 residues. The V end was cut by 0 bases, the J end by 9 bases, with 11 bases between. Germline V lookup: CDR1 SGHRS, CDR2 YFSETQ. The CDR3 DNA reads as TGCGCCAGCAGCTTGGCGGGTCTTAGCACGCAGTATTTT. Translating gives CASSLAGLSTQYF.

This chain uses TRBV2 with TRBJ1-5; no reliable D call. Germline CDR1 is SNHLY and CDR2 is FYNNEI. Trimming left V 6 bases short and J 1 base short, with 13 bases between. CDR3 length: 15 amino acids. The CDR3 coding sequence is TGTGCCAGCAGCCCCGAGGTAGGGAGCAATCAGCCCCAGCATTTT. Translated: CASSPEVGSNQPQHF.

This clone was seen once. The chain joins TRBV4-1 to TRBJ2-1; 7 bases agree with TRBD1. The V gene's germline CDR1 is MGHRA and CDR2 YSYEKL. Germline trimming cut 2 bases from V and 5 bases from J; bases unmatched to any gene: 9. This CDR3 contains 16 residues. Written as DNA, the CDR3 is TGCGCCAGCAGCCAACCTGACAGGGCCAAGGACAATGAGCAGTTCTTC. Its translation: CASSQPDRAKDNEQFF.